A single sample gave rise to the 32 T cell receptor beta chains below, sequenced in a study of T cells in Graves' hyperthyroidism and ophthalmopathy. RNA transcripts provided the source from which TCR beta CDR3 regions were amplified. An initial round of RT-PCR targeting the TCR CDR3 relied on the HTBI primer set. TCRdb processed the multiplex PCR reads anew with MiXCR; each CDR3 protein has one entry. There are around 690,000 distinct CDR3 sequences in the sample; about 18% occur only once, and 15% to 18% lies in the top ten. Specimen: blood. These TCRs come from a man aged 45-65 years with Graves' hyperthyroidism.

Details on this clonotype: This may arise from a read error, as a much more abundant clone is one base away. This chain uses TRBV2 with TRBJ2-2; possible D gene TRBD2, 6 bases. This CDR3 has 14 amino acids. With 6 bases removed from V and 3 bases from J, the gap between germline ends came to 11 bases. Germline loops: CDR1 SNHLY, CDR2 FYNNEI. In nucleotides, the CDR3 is TGTGCCAGCAGAAGGGACTCTTACACCGGGGAGCTGTTTTTT. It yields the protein CASRRDSYTGELFF.

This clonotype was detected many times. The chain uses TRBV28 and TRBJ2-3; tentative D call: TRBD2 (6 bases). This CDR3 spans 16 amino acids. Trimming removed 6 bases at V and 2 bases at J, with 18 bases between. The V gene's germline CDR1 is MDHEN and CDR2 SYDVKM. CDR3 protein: CASSYGDSSPTDTQYF. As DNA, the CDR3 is TGTGCCAGCAGCTACGGGGACTCCTCTCCCACAGATACGCAGTATTTT.

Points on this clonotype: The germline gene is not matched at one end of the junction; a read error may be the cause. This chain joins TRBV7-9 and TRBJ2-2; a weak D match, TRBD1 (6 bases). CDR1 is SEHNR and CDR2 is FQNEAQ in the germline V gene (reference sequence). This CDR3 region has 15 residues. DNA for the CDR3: TGTGCCAGCAGCTTATACAGGGCGGACACCGGAGAGCTGTTTTTT. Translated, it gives CASSLYRADTGELFF.

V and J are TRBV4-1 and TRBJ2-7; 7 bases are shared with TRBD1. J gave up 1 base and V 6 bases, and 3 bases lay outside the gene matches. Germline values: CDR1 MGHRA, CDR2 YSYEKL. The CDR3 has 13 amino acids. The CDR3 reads CASRGQLSYEQYF. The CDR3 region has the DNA TGCGCCAGCAGGGGACAGTTGTCCTACGAGCAGTACTTC.

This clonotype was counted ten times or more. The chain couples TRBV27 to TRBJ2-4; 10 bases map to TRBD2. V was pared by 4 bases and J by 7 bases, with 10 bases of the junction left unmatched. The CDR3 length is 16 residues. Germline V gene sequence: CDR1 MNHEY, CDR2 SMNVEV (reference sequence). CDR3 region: CASSSISGLAWNIQYF. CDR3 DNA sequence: TGTGCCAGCAGTTCGATCTCGGGACTAGCGTGGAACATTCAGTACTTC.

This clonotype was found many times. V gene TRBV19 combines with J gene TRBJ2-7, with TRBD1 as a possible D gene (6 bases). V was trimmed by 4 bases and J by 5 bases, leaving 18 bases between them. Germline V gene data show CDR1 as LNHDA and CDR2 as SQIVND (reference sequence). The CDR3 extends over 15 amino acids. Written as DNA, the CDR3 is TGTGCCAGTAGTACCAGACAGGCTCCCCAGGACGAGCAGTACTTC. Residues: CASSTRQAPQDEQYF.

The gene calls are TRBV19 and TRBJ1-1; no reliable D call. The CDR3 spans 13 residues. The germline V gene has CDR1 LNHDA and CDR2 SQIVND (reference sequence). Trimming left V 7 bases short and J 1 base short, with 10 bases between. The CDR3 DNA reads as TGTGCCAGTACCAGAACAGAGAACACTGAAGCTTTCTTT. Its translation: CASTRTENTEAFF.

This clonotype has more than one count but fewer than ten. CDR3 sequence (DNA): TGTGCCAGCAGGATGAATTGGGACAGCACCTACGAGCAGTACTTC. This codes for CASRMNWDSTYEQYF. The chain links TRBV6-2 or TRBV6-3 to TRBJ2-7; 7 bases align to TRBD1. CDR1 MNHEY and CDR2 SVGEGT come from the germline V gene. The V gene end was trimmed by 6 bases and the J gene end by 2 bases; junction bases not matched to a gene: 10. The CDR3 totals 15 residues.

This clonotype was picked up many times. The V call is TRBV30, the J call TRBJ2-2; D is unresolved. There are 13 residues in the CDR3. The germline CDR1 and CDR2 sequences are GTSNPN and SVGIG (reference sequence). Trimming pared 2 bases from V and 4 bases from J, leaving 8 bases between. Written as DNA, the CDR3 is TGTGCCTGGAGTCCAAGTCCCACCGGGGAGCTGTTTTTT. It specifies CAWSPSPTGELFF.

CDR3 bases: TGCAGCGTTGTTTTTACATCCCAGGCAACTAATGAAAAACTGTTTTTT. This gives the protein CSVVFTSQATNEKLFF. J is TRBJ1-4 and V is TRBV29-1; D gene uncertain. Germline loops: CDR1 SQVTM, CDR2 ANQGSEA. V was trimmed by 4 bases and J by 0 bases, leaving 15 bases between them. The CDR3 contains 16 residues. Using reference TRBV29-1 and TRBJ1-4 for the parts outside the CDR3, the full variable domain is SAVISQKPSRDICQRGTSLTIQCQVDSQVTMMFWYRQQPGQSLTLIATANQGSEATYESGFVIDKFPISRPNLTFSTLTVSNMSPEDSSIYLCSVVFTSQATNEKLFFGSGTQLSVL.

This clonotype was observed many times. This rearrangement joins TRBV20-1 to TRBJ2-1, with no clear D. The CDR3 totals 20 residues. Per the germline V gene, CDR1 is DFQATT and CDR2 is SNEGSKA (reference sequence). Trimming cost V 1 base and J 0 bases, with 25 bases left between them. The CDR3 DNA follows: TGCAGTGCTAGAGTAGCCTCGGTTGGGGTCCGGCGGATCTCCTACAATGAGCAGTTCTTC. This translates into CSARVASVGVRRISYNEQFF.

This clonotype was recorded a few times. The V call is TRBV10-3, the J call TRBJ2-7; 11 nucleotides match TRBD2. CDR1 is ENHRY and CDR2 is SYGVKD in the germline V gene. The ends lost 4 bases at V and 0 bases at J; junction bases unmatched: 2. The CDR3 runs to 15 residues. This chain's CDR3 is CAISGLAGSSYEQYF. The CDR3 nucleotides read TGTGCCATCAGTGGACTAGCGGGGAGCTCCTACGAGCAGTACTTC.

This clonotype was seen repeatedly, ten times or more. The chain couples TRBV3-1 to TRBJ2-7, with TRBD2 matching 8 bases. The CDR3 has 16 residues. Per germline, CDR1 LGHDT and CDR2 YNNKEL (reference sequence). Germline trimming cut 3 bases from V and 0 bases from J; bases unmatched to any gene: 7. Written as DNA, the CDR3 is TGTGCCAGCAGCCAGGAGGGACTAGGCAACTCCTACGAGCAGTACTTC. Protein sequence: CASSQEGLGNSYEQYF.

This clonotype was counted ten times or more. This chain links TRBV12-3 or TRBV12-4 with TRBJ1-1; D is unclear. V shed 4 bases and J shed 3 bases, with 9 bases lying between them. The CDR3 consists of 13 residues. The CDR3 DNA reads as TGTGCCAGCAGTTCGATCGGGGACACTGAAGCTTTCTTT. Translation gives CASSSIGDTEAFF.

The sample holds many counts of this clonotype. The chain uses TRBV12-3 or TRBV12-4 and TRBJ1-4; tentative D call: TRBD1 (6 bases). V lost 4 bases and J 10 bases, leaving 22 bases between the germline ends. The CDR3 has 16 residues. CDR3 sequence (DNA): TGTGCCAGCAGTTCTCGACCGGGTGGATCGGGGGCAAAACTGTTTTTT. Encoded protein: CASSSRPGGSGAKLFF.

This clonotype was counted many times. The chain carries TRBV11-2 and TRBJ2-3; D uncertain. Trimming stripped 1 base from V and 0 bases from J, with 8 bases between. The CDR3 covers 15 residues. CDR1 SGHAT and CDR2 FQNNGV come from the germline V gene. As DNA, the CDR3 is TGTGCCAGCAGCTTAGCTCGGGCAAGCACAGATACGCAGTATTTT. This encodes CASSLARASTDTQYF.

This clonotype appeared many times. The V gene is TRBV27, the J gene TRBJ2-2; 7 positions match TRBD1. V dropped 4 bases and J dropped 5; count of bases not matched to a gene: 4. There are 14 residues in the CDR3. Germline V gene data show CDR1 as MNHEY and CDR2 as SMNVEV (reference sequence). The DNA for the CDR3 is TGTGCCAGCAGTTCGTACAGGGGTACCGGGGAGCTGTTTTTT. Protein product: CASSSYRGTGELFF.

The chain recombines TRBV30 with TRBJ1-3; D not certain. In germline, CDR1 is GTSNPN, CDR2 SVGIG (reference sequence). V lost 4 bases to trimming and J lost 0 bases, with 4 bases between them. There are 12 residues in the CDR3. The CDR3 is CAWKNSGNTIYF. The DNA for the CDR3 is TGTGCCTGGAAAAACTCTGGAAACACCATATATTTT.

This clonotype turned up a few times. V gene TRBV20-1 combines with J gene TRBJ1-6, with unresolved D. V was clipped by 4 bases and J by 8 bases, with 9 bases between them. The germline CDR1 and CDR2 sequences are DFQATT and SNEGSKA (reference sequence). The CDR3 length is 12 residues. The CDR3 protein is CSATGNDSPLHF. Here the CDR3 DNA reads TGCAGTGCTACTGGGAATGATTCACCCCTCCACTTT.

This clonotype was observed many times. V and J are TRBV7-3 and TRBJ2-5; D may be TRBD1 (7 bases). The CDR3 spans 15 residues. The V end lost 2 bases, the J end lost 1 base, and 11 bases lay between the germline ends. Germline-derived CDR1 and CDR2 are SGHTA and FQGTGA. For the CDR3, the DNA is TGTGCCAGCAGCTTAGCAGGGGGAGGCCAAGAGACCCAGTACTTC. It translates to CASSLAGGGQETQYF. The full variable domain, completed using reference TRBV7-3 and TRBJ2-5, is GAGVSQTPSNKVTEKGKYVELRCDPISGHTALYWYRQSLGQGPEFLIYFQGTGAADDSGLPNDRFFAVRPEGSVSTLKIQRTERGDSAVYLCASSLAGGGQETQYFGPGTRLLVL.

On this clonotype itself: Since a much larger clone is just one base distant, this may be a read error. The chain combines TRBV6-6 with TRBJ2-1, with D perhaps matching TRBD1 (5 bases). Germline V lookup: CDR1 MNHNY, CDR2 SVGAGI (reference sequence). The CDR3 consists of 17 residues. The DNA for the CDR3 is TGTGTCAGCAGTTACTCGATAGGGGCAGGTCCCTACAATGAGCAGTTCTTC. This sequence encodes CVSSYSIGAGPYNEQFF.

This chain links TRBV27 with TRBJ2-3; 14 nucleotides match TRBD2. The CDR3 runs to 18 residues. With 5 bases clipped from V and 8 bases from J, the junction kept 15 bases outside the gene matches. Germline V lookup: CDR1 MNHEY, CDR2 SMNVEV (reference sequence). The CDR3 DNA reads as TGTGCCAGCAGTAAATCGGGACTAGCGGGAGAAGGGGCAGCTACGCAGTATTTT. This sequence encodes CASSKSGLAGEGAATQYF.

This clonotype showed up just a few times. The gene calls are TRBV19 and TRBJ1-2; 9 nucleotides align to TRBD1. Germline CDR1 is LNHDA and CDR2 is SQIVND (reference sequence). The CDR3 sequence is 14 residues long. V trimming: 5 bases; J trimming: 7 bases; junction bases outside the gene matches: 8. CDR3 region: CASSDRDRAAGYTF. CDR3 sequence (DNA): TGTGCCAGTAGTGATCGGGACAGGGCTGCTGGCTACACCTTC.

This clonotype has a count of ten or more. As DNA, the CDR3 is TGCAGCGTCGAACTAGCGGGACGCTTTGAGCAGTTCTTC. Translated, it gives CSVELAGRFEQFF. This chain connects TRBV29-1 to TRBJ2-1; 10 nucleotides line up with TRBD2. Trimming cost V 6 bases and J 9 bases; bases outside gene matches: 8. The length of the CDR3 is 13 residues. The V gene's germline CDR1 is SQVTM and CDR2 ANQGSEA.

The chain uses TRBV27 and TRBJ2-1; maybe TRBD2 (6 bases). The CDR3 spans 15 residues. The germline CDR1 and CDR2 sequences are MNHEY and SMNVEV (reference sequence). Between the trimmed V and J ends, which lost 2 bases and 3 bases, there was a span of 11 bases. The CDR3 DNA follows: TGTGCCAGCAGTTTAGGAGCGGGCTTCTACAATGAGCAGTTCTTC. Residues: CASSLGAGFYNEQFF.

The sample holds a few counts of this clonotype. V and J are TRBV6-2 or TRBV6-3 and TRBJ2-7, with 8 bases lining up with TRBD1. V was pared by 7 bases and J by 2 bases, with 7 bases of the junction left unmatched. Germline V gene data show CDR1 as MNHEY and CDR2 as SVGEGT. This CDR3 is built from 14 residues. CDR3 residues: CASNLQGVTYEQYF. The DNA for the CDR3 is TGTGCCAGCAACTTACAGGGGGTTACCTACGAGCAGTACTTC.

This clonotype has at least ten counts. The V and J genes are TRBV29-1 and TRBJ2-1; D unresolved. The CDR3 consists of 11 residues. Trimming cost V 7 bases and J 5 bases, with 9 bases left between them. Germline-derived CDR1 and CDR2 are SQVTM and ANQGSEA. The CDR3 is CSANSNNEQFF. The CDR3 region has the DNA TGCAGCGCTAACAGCAACAATGAGCAGTTCTTC.

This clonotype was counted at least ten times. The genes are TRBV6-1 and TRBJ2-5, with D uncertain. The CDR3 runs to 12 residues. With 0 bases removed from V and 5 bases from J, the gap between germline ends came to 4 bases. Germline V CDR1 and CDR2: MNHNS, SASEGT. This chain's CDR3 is CASSEASETQYF. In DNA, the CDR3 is TGTGCCAGCAGTGAAGCTTCGGAGACCCAGTACTTC.

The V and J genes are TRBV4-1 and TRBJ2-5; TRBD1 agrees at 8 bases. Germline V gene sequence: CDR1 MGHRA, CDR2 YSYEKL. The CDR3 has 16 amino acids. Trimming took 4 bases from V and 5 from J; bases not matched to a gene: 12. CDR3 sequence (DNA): TGCGCCAGCAGCCCAGAAAAACGGACAGGGCGGGAGACCCAGTACTTC. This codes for CASSPEKRTGRETQYF.

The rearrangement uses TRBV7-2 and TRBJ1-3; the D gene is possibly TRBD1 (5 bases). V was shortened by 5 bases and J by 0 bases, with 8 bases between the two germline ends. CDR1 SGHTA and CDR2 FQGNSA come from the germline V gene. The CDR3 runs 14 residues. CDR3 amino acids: CASSGGNSGNTIYF. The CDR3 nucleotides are TGTGCCAGCAGCGGGGGTAACTCTGGAAACACCATATATTTT.

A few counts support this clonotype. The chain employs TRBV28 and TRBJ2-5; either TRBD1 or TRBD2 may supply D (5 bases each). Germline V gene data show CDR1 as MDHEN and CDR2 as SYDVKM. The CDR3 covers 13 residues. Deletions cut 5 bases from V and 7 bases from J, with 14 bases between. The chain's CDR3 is CASSARDRGTQYF. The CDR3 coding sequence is TGTGCCAGCAGTGCCCGGGACCGGGGGACCCAGTACTTC. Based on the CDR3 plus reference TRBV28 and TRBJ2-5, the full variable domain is DVKVTQSSRYLVKRTGEKVFLECVQDMDHENMFWYRQDPGLGLRLIYFSYDVKMKEKGDIPEGYSVSREKKERFSLILESASTNQTSMYLCASSARDRGTQYFGPGTRLLVL.

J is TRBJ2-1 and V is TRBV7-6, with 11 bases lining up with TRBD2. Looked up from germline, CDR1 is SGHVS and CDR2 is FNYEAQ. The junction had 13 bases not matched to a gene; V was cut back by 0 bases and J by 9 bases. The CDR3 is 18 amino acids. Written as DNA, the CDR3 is TGTGCCAGCAGCTTAGCTACTAGCGGGAGAAAGAAAGGGGGTGAGCAGTTCTTC. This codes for CASSLATSGRKKGGEQFF.